This T cell receptor beta chain is drawn from a study of T cells after posttransplantation cyclophosphamide. Concerning this clone itself: Its antigen is currently unknown.

Study-wide results and limits: Donor-recipient repertoire similarity was low at 1-2 months, rising over year one.

The CDR3 totals 12 residues. CDR1 is GTSNPN, CDR2 SVGIG, per germline (reference sequence). Clones were read by immunoSEQ multiplex PCR, and TCRdb kept only the in-frame ones, dropping some. The sample lists about 10,000 clones, approximately 81% occurring once. Busulfan-fludarabine conditioning, marrow transplant, and cyclophosphamide on days +3 and +4 were administered. The sample was PBMCs, taken after allogeneic stem cell transplant with posttransplant cyclophosphamide. The chain joins TRBV30 to TRBJ2-2, with D possibly TRBD1 on 6 matching bases. The TCR sequence derives from a female patient aged 45-60 years who received an allogeneic stem cell transplant from a related donor, was CMV-positive, and had no GVHD. Some T cells may be the graft donor's. CDR3 loop: CARNRDAGELFF. In DNA, the CDR3 is TGTGCACGGAACAGGGACGCCGGGGAGCTGTTTTTT.